The 14 T cell receptor beta chains in this list originate from one sample, sequenced in a study of T cell repertoires in cytomegalovirus infection. TCRdb processed the reads anew with MiXCR; each CDR3 protein has one entry. The sample lists nearly 700,000 distinct CDR3 sequences, around a third occurring once. Their antigen targets remain unknown. This specimen consisted of cultured PBMCs, obtained from culture after CMV antigen stimulation. These receptors all stem from a human donor in good health (CMV status not recorded). Some clones in this sample may be carry-over from other donors' samples.

This clonotype was picked up a small number of times. The CDR3 coding sequence is TGTGCCAGCAGCCCCGGACACCTATATGGCTACACCTTC. It translates to CASSPGHLYGYTF. The genes are TRBV7-2 and TRBJ1-2, with D maybe TRBD1 (5 bases). V lost 5 bases and J 5 bases, leaving 12 bases between the germline ends. CDR1 SGHTA and CDR2 FQGNSA come from the germline V gene. This CDR3 has 13 residues.

In the case of this clonotype: One junction end disagrees with the germline gene, perhaps due to a read error. CDR3 coding DNA: TGTGCCAGCTCACCACAGGCTAGCCCCAAGAACATTCAGTACTTC. Translating it yields CASSPQASPKNIQYF. This chain uses TRBV18 with TRBJ2-4, with a tentative D call TRBD2 (5 bases). Germline assignment: CDR1 KGHSH and CDR2 LQKENI. CDR3 length: 15 amino acids.

The chain uses TRBV19 and TRBJ1-6; no definite D call. The V gene's germline CDR1 is LNHDA and CDR2 SQIVND (reference sequence). V lost 8 bases and J 5 bases, leaving 13 bases between the germline ends. The CDR3 contains 14 residues. CDR3 in amino acids: CASGLGKNNSPLHF. The CDR3 DNA follows: TGTGCCAGTGGATTAGGGAAGAATAATTCACCCCTCCACTTT.

This clonotype has just a few counts. V usage is TRBV12-3 or TRBV12-4 and J usage is TRBJ2-3; D possibly uses TRBD1 or TRBD2 (5 bases each). The V end lost 7 bases, the J end lost 2 bases, and 13 bases lay between the germline ends. The CDR3 is made up of 14 amino acids. CDR3 amino acids: CASTPGPITDTQYF. The DNA for the CDR3 is TGTGCCAGCACTCCGGGACCGATCACAGATACGCAGTATTTT.

This clonotype has only a few counts. This sequence joins TRBV7-8 and TRBJ2-5; 9 positions match TRBD2. J lost 0 bases, V lost 5 bases, and 16 bases had no gene match. This CDR3 has 19 amino acids. Germline values: CDR1 SGHVS, CDR2 FQNEAQ. The CDR3 DNA sequence: TGTGCCAGCAGCCCCCGGGGTAGCGGGAGCCTCCAGCACCAAGAGACCCAGTACTTC. The encoded protein is CASSPRGSGSLQHQETQYF.

This clonotype showed up just a few times. This rearrangement joins TRBV20-1 to TRBJ2-1; 12 nucleotides line up with TRBD2. The CDR3 spans 14 residues. The V and J ends lost 4 bases and 7 bases, in that order; junction bases with no gene match: 5. Germline V gene sequence: CDR1 DFQATT, CDR2 SNEGSKA (reference sequence). CDR3 nucleotide sequence: TGCAGTGCTATACTAGCGGGAGGTTTAAATGAGCAGTTCTTC. As protein: CSAILAGGLNEQFF.

This clonotype was seen more than once but under ten times. The chain is built from TRBV7-6 and TRBJ2-7; D may be TRBD1 (6 bases). Germline loops: CDR1 SGHVS, CDR2 FNYEAQ. The CDR3 covers 11 residues. Deletions cut 5 bases from V and 12 bases from J, with 14 bases between. CDR3 nucleotides: TGTGCCAGCAGCCACTTCAGGGGAAGGTACTTC. Its protein product is CASSHFRGRYF.

This clonotype was recorded at least ten times. The gene calls are TRBV6-1 and TRBJ1-5; the match to TRBD1 covers 7 bases. This CDR3 has 15 amino acids. Germline loops: CDR1 MNHNS, CDR2 SASEGT. J was trimmed by 8 bases and V by 6 bases; bases with no gene match: 13. CDR3 region: CASRNRDSSFEPQHF. The CDR3 DNA sequence: TGTGCCAGCAGGAACCGGGACAGCTCCTTTGAGCCCCAGCATTTT.

The chain joins TRBV7-2 to TRBJ2-5; 7 positions agree with TRBD2. CDR1 and CDR2 (germline): SGHTA, FQGNSA. V was pared by 4 bases and J by 5 bases, with 10 bases of the junction left unmatched. The CDR3 is 15 amino acids. CDR3 in amino acids: CASSSNWGGGETQYF. CDR3 in DNA: TGTGCCAGCAGCTCTAACTGGGGGGGGGGGGAGACCCAGTACTTC.

This clonotype was detected once. J is TRBJ2-7 and V is TRBV4-3, with D perhaps TRBD2 (6 bases). V was cut by 1 base and J by 3 bases, with 16 bases left in between. The germline V gene encodes CDR1 LGHNA and CDR2 YSLEER. This CDR3 has 16 amino acids. The CDR3 region is CASSQGVVGGRYEQYF. For the CDR3, the DNA is TGCGCCAGCAGCCAAGGGGTTGTGGGAGGCCGCTACGAGCAGTACTTC.

The chain uses TRBV7-9 and TRBJ2-3, with TRBD2 as a possible D gene (5 bases). Trimming removed 6 bases from V and 2 bases from J, with 21 bases in between. The CDR3 is made up of 17 amino acids. Germline V gene data show CDR1 as SEHNR and CDR2 as FQNEAQ (reference sequence). CDR3 nucleotides: TGTGCCAGCAGATACCTCCTCGGCGGGTCTCCCACAGATACGCAGTATTTT. The encoded protein is CASRYLLGGSPTDTQYF.

In its sample, this clonotype was seen many times. The rearrangement joins TRBV7-2 to TRBJ2-3; D tentatively reads TRBD1 or TRBD2 (6 bases each). Germline CDR1 and CDR2: SGHTA and FQGNSA. The CDR3 spans 14 residues. The ends were cut back, 8 bases at V and 4 bases at J, with 16 bases in the middle. The DNA for the CDR3 is TGTGCCAGCTCCCCCGGGGGCATTGCAGATACGCAGTATTTT. Protein product: CASSPGGIADTQYF.

The table lists this clonotype with a few counts. The chain has TRBV7-6 and TRBJ2-1; 10 nucleotides agree with TRBD2. CDR1 is SGHVS, CDR2 FNYEAQ, per germline. CDR3 length: 15 amino acids. Unmatched junction bases numbered 2, after V lost 1 base and J lost 5 bases. The CDR3 region is CASSLESGGDNEQFF. The CDR3 nucleotides are TGTGCCAGCAGCTTAGAAAGCGGGGGGGACAATGAGCAGTTCTTC.

The chain has TRBV7-2 and TRBJ2-7; a possible D gene is TRBD1 (7 bases). The V end lost 5 bases, the J end lost 0 bases, and 23 bases lay between the germline ends. Germline V CDR1 and CDR2: SGHTA, FQGNSA. The CDR3 length is 18 residues. The CDR3 bases are TGTGCCAGCAGCAGACGGGGAAGGGGGCAGGGGGGCTCCTACGAGCAGTACTTC. It specifies CASSRRGRGQGGSYEQYF.